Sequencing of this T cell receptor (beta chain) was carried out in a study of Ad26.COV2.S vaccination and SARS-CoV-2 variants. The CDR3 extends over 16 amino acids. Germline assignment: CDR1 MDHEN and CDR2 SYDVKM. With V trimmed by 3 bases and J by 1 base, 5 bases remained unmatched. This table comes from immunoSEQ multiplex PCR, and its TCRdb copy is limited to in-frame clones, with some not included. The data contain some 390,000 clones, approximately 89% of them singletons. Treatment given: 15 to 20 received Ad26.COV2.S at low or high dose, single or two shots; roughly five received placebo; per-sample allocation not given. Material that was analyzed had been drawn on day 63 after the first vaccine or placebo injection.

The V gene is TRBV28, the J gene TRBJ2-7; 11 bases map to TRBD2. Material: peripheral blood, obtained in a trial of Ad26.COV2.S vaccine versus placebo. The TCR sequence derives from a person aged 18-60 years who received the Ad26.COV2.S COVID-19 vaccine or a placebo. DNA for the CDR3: TGTGCCAGCAGTTTCCAGACTAGCGGGGAATCCTACGAGCAGTACTTC. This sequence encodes CASSFQTSGESYEQYF.